The present T cell receptor beta chain was sequenced within a study of chemoradiotherapy in HPV16-positive cancers. Points from the study as a whole: The functional HPV-specific definition rests on just a couple of HPV16-positive patients.

Samples were taken several times over chemoradiotherapy. For this clone: The antigen remains unidentified.

Libraries were prepared by immunoSEQ multiplex PCR; TCRdb keeps only in-frame clonotypes and omits some of them. The repertoire holds about 35,000 clones, with around 92% as singletons. CDR1 is SEHNR, CDR2 FQNEAQ, per germline (reference sequence). The CDR3 length is 15 residues. The sample here was blood, taken from a patient who underwent chemoradiotherapy. The sequence derives from a human donor with HPV-associated anogenital cancer. The rearrangement uses TRBV7-9 and TRBJ2-5, with TRBD1 identical over 7 bases. The J call may not be correct, given that the DNA end is closer to TRBJ2-7. CDR3 sequence reads: CASSTLKGAYYEQYF. The CDR3 region has the DNA TGTGCCAGCAGCACACTTAAGGGGGCTTACTACGAGCAGTACTTC.